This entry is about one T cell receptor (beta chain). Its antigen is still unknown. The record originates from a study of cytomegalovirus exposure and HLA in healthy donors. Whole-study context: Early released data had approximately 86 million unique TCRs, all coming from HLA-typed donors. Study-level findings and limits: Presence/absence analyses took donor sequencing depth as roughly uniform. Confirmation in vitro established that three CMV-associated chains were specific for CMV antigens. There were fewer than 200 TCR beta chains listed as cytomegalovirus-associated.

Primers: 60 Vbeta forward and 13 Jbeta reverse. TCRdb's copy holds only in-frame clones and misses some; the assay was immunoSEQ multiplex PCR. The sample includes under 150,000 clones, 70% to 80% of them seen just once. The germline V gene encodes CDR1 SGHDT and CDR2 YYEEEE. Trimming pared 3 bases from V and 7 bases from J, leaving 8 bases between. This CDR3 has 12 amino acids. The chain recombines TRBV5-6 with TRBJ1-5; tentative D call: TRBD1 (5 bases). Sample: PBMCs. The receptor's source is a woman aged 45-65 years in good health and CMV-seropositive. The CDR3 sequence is CASSSGDQPQHF. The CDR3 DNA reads TGTGCCAGCAGCTCGGGGGACCAGCCCCAGCATTTT.